This TCR beta chain was captured in a study of T cell responses to AZD1222 COVID-19 vaccine. Whole-study results and caveats: Recipients of two AZD1222 doses showed rising Spike-specific TCR breadth and depth. Repertoires were collected only later (after the peak T cell response had occurred). Spike was spanned by vaccine-associated CD4 TCRs, which were dominant at 160-218 and 743-854. White British donors predominated, females outnumbered males, and clonal diversity was possibly underestimated.

This clone was seen just once. Its antigen remains unidentified. The protocol was immunoSEQ multiplex PCR, while the TCRdb copy is restricted to in-frame clones and leaves out a portion. The sample includes about 120,000 clones, roughly nine tenths seen only once; the top ten take approximately 2.6%. The sample in question was peripheral blood, obtained 28 days after the second AZD1222 dose. The sequence was collected from an adult who received the AZD1222 COVID-19 vaccine.

The CDR3 coding sequence is TGTGCCAGCACCCCCGAAGGTGCCCCTGAAGCTTTCTTT. It translates to CASTPEGAPEAFF. The V call is TRBV7-8, the J call TRBJ1-1; D is uncertain. V lost 7 bases and J 6 bases, leaving 15 bases between the germline ends. Germline V gene lookup returns CDR1 SGHVS and CDR2 FQNEAQ. The CDR3 length is 13 residues.